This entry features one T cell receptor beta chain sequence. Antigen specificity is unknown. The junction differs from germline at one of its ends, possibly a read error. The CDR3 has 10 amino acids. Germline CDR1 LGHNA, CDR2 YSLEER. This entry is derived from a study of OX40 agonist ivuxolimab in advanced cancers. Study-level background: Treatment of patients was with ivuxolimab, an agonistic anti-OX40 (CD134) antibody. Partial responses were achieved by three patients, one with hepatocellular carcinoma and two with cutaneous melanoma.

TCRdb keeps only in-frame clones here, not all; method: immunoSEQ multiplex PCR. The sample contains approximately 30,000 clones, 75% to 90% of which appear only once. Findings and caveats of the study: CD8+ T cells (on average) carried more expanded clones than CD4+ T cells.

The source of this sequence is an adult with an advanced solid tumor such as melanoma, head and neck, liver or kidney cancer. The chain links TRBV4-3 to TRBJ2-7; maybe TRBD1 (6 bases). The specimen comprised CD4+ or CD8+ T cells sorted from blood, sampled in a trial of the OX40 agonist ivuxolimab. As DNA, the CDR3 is TGCGCCAGCAGCCAGACGTACAGGGTTTTC. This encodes CASSQTYRVF.